This TCR beta chain emerged from a study of OX40 agonist ivuxolimab in advanced cancers. CDR1 and CDR2 (germline): ENHRY, SYGVKD. There are 17 residues in the CDR3. The junction had 5 bases not matched to a gene; V was cut back by 4 bases and J by 0 bases. Generated by immunoSEQ multiplex PCR, the TCRdb table keeps only in-frame clones and is missing some. The sample has about 68,000 clones, 91% seen once. V is TRBV10-3 and J is TRBJ2-2; 10 bases align to TRBD2. This material consisted of CD4+ or CD8+ T cells sorted from blood, taken in a trial of the OX40 agonist ivuxolimab. The clonotype was recovered from an adult with an advanced solid tumor such as melanoma, head and neck, liver or kidney cancer. CDR3 in amino acids: CAISGGLAVTNTGELFF. CDR3 nucleotide sequence: TGTGCCATCAGTGGCGGACTAGCGGTAACGAACACCGGGGAGCTGTTTTTT.